This passage covers 14 T cell receptor beta chains from one sample sequenced in a study of blood T cell repertoires in COVID-19. Sequenced by immunoSEQ multiplex PCR; TCRdb stores in-frame clones only, minus some. This sample has 380,000 or so clones, with 88% found just once. The sequenced sample consisted of PBMCs or T cells enriched from blood (not recorded which). These receptors all stem from a woman aged 35 to 49 with acute COVID-19.

This clone has only a few counts. The V call is TRBV2, the J call TRBJ1-5; D gene ambiguous. The CDR3 spans 13 residues. Germline loops: CDR1 SNHLY, CDR2 FYNNEI. V dropped 6 bases and J dropped 0 bases, with 6 bases sitting between them. The CDR3 is CASSTYSNQPQHF. For the CDR3, the DNA is TGTGCCAGCAGCACCTATAGCAATCAGCCCCAGCATTTT.

This chain joins TRBV19 and TRBJ1-4; no firm D call. The CDR3 consists of 11 residues. V lost 5 bases and J 5 bases, leaving 3 bases between the germline ends. The germline V gene has CDR1 LNHDA and CDR2 SQIVND (reference sequence). CDR3 coding DNA: TGTGCCAGTAGTCAAAATGAAAAACTGTTTTTT. This translates into CASSQNEKLFF.

The chain uses TRBV2 and TRBJ2-5, with no clear D. Germline values: CDR1 SNHLY, CDR2 FYNNEI. This CDR3 is 11 amino acids long. V dropped 6 bases and J dropped 3 bases, with 5 bases sitting between them. The CDR3 DNA reads as TGTGCCAGCAGCAGGAAAGAGACCCAGTACTTC. Amino acids: CASSRKETQYF.

The chain employs TRBV19 and TRBJ1-2; maybe TRBD1 (6 bases). V lost 5 bases, J lost 4 bases, and 17 bases lay in between. This CDR3 is 15 amino acids long. The germline gives CDR1 LNHDA, CDR2 SQIVND (reference sequence). The CDR3 sequence: CASSVNRVWGYGYTF. CDR3 in DNA: TGTGCCAGTAGTGTGAACAGGGTTTGGGGCTATGGCTACACCTTC. The variable domain in full, completed from reference TRBV19 and TRBJ1-2, reads DGGITQSPKYLFRKEGQNVTLSCEQNLNHDAMYWYRQDPGQGLRLIYYSQIVNDFQKGDIAEGYSVSREKKESFPLTVTSAQKNPTAFYLCASSVNRVWGYGYTFGSGTRLTVV.

V usage is TRBV5-4 and J usage is TRBJ2-7, with D maybe TRBD2 (5 bases). The CDR3 is 14 amino acids. Looked up from germline, CDR1 is SGHNT and CDR2 is YYREEE (reference sequence). Trimming took 4 bases from V and 2 from J, leaving 13 bases between them. CDR3 sequence (DNA): TGTGCCAGCAGCGTCGACCGGGGTACCTACGAGCAGTACTTC. Amino acid sequence: CASSVDRGTYEQYF.

The chain combines TRBV5-1 with TRBJ1-6, with 7 bases matching TRBD1. Germline lookup yields CDR1 SGHRS and CDR2 YFSETQ. The CDR3 loop spans 15 amino acids. With V trimmed by 0 bases and J by 5 bases, 2 bases remained unmatched. The chain's CDR3 is CASSLGGQHNSPLHF. The CDR3 DNA reads as TGCGCCAGCAGCTTGGGGGGACAGCATAATTCACCCCTCCACTTT.

This sequence joins TRBV10-3 and TRBJ1-2, with D tentatively TRBD1 (5 bases). This CDR3 spans 15 amino acids. Trimming removed 10 bases from V and 7 bases from J, with 25 bases in between. Germline CDR1 is ENHRY and CDR2 is SYGVKD. This CDR3 reads CATTTTNLGGGGYTF. The CDR3 DNA follows: TGTGCCACCACGACGACGAACCTGGGGGGGGGTGGCTACACCTTC.

V usage is TRBV5-1 and J usage is TRBJ2-7; 7 bases are shared with TRBD1. Germline trimming cut 1 base from V and 5 bases from J; bases unmatched to any gene: 3. There are 13 residues in the CDR3. Germline V lookup: CDR1 SGHRS, CDR2 YFSETQ. CDR3 nucleotide sequence: TGCGCCAGCAGCTTGACAGGGGTCCACGAGCAGTACTTC. Translating it yields CASSLTGVHEQYF.

This chain's CDR3 is CASSPRQIVNTEAFF. The DNA for the CDR3 is TGTGCCAGCAGCCCCAGACAGATCGTGAACACTGAAGCTTTCTTT. The chain is built from TRBV7-2 and TRBJ1-1, with D possibly matching TRBD1 (5 bases). Trimming took 5 bases from V and 0 from J, leaving 13 bases between them. Per the germline V gene, CDR1 is SGHTA and CDR2 is FQGNSA. CDR3 length: 15 residues. Full variable domain (missing parts from reference TRBV7-2 and TRBJ1-1): GAGVSQSPSNKVTEKGKDVELRCDPISGHTALYWYRQSLGQGLEFLIYFQGNSAPDKSGLPSDRFSAERTGGSVSTLTIQRTQQEDSAVYLCASSPRQIVNTEAFFGQGTRLTVV.

V gene TRBV27 combines with J gene TRBJ1-4, with D possibly matching TRBD1 (5 bases). This CDR3 contains 14 residues. V lost 3 bases, J lost 1 base, and 6 bases lay in between. The germline gives CDR1 MNHEY, CDR2 SMNVEV (reference sequence). The CDR3 here is CASSFQGTNEKLFF. CDR3 sequence (DNA): TGTGCCAGCAGTTTTCAGGGAACTAATGAAAAACTGTTTTTT.

The chain is built from TRBV6-5 and TRBJ1-5, with D unclear. Per germline, CDR1 MNHEY and CDR2 SVGAGI. Trimming pared 6 bases from V and 0 bases from J, leaving 6 bases between. The CDR3 sequence is 13 residues long. For the CDR3, the DNA is TGTGCCAGCAGCAGGTATAGCAATCAGCCCCAGCATTTT. Translated: CASSRYSNQPQHF.

The V call is TRBV5-1, the J call TRBJ2-1; TRBD1 agrees at 9 bases. Trimming cost V 0 bases and J 5 bases; bases outside gene matches: 3. The CDR3 is 15 amino acids. Looked up from germline, CDR1 is SGHRS and CDR2 is YFSETQ. The chain's CDR3 is CASSLGTGGHNEQFF. The CDR3 nucleotides read TGCGCCAGCAGCTTGGGTACAGGGGGCCACAATGAGCAGTTCTTC.

This sequence joins TRBV5-4 and TRBJ2-5, with TRBD1 matching 7 bases. The germline V gene has CDR1 SGHNT and CDR2 YYREEE (reference sequence). With 4 bases clipped from V and 2 bases from J, the junction kept 8 bases outside the gene matches. This CDR3 has 15 residues. The chain's CDR3 is CASSPDRDSQETQYF. CDR3 bases: TGTGCCAGCAGCCCCGACCGGGACAGTCAAGAGACCCAGTACTTC.

The J gene is TRBJ1-1, the V gene TRBV18; 9 bases are a match to TRBD1. J was trimmed by 8 bases and V by 2 bases; bases with no gene match: 3. Germline lookup yields CDR1 KGHSH and CDR2 LQKENI. CDR3 length equals 13 residues. CDR3 region: CASSPDGQGEAFF. The CDR3 coding sequence is TGTGCCAGCTCACCAGACGGACAGGGGGAAGCTTTCTTT. Variable domain in full (rest from reference TRBV18 and TRBJ1-1): NAGVMQNPRHLVRRRGQEARLRCSPMKGHSHVYWYRQLPEEGLKFMVYLQKENIIDESGMPKERFSAEFPKEGPSILRIQQVVRGDSAAYFCASSPDGQGEAFFGQGTRLTVV.